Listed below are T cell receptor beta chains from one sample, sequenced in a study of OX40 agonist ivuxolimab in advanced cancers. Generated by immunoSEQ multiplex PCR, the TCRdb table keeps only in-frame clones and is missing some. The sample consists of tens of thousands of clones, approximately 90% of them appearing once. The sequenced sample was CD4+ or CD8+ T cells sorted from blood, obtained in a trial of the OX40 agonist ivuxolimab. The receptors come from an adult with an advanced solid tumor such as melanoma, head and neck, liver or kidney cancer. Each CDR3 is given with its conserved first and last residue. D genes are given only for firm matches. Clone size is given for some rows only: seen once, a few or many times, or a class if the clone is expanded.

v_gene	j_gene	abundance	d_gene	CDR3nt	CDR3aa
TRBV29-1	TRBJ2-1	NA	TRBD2	TGCAGCGCCGCGGGGCGGGAGGGCTATGAGCAGTTCTTC	CSAAGREGYEQFF
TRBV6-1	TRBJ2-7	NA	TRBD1	TGTGCCAGCAGTGAAGCCACCCCGGCAGGGGGACCCTACGAGCAGTACTTC	CASSEATPAGGPYEQYF
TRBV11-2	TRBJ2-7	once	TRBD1	TGTGCCAGCAGTTACAGGGGAATAGTACACGAGCAGTACTTC	CASSYRGIVHEQYF
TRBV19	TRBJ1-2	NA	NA	TGTGCCAGTAGTGTCCCGACAGTGGCAAACTATGGCTACACCTTC	CASSVPTVANYGYTF
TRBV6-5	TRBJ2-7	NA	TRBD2	TGTGCCAGCAGTCTTAGCGGGAGCGGTGAGCAGTACTTC	CASSLSGSGEQYF
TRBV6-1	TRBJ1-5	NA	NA	TGTGCCAGCTCCCTCCGCGGACCGGGCAATCAGCCCCAGCATTTT	CASSLRGPGNQPQHF
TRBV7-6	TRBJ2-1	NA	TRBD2	TGTGCCAGCAGTGCTAGCGGGAGCTACAATGAGCAGTTCTTC	CASSASGSYNEQFF
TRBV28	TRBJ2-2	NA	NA	TGTGCCAGCAGCCGGGAATTCACCGGGGAGCTGTTTTTT	CASSREFTGELFF
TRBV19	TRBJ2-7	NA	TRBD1	TGTGCCAGTAGTGCGGGACAGGGTTACGAGCAGTACTTC	CASSAGQGYEQYF
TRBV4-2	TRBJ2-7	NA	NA	TGTGCCAGCACCCCCGGGCCCGTCGATAATTACGAGCAGTACTTC	CASTPGPVDNYEQYF
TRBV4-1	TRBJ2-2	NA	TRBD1	TGCGCCAGCAGCCAAGGACAGGGTCTCTCCGGGGAGCTGTTTTTT	CASSQGQGLSGELFF
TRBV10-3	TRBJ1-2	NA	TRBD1	TGTGCCATCAGTCTATTAGCGGGACAGGGGGAATATGGCTACACCTTC	CAISLLAGQGEYGYTF
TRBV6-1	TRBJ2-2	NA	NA	TGTGCCAGCAGTGAGGGGGACACCGGGGAGCTGTTTTTT	CASSEGDTGELFF
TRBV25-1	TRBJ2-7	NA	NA	TGTGCCAGCAGTGGATGGACTATCCGAAGCTACGAGCAGTACTTC	CASSGWTIRSYEQYF
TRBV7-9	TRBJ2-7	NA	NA	TGTGCCAGCAGCCCGCCCAGTCGAGTCGACGAGCAGTACTTC	CASSPPSRVDEQYF
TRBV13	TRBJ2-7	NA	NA	TGTGCCAGCAGCAAACAGGGCTGGGAGCAGTACTTC	CASSKQGWEQYF
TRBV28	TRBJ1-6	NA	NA	TGTGCCAGCAGTTATTCAGGTTTATATAATTCACCCCTCCACTTT	CASSYSGLYNSPLHF
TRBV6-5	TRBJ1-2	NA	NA	TGTGCCAGCAGTTACACTCCGGATGGTTATGGCTACACCTTC	CASSYTPDGYGYTF
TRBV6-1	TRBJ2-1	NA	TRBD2	TGTGCCAGCAGTCTGGGGAGGGACTACAATGAGCAGTTCTTC	CASSLGRDYNEQFF